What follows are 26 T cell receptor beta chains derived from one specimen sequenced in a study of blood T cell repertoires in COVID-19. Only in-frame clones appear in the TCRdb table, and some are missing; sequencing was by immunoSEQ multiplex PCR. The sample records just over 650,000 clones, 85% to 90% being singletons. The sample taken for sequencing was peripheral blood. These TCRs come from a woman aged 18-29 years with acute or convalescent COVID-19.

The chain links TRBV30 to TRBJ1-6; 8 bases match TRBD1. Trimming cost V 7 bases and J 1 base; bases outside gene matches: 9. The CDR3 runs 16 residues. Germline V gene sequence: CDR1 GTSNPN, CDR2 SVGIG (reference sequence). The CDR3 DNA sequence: TGTGCCTCCGAGACAGGGGTCGGGTCCTATAATTCACCCCTCCACTTT. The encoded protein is CASETGVGSYNSPLHF.

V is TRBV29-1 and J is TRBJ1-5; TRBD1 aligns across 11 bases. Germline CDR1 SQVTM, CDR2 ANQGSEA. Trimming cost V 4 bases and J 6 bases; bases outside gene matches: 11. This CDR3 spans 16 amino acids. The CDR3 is CSVVEGGQGDSQPQHF. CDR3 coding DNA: TGCAGCGTTGTCGAGGGGGGACAGGGGGACAGTCAGCCCCAGCATTTT.

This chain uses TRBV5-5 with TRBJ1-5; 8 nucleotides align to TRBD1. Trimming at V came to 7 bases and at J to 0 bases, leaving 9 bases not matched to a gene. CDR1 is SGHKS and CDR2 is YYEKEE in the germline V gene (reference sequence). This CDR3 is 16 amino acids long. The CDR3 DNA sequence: TGTGCCAGCGCTGGGGGTCAGGGGGCTAGCAATCAGCCCCAGCATTTT. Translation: CASAGGQGASNQPQHF.

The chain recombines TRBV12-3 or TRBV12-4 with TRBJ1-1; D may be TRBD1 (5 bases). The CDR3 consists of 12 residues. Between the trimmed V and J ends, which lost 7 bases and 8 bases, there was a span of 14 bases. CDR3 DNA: TGTGCCAGCATCTTGCAGGGTACCGAAGCTTTCTTT. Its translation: CASILQGTEAFF.

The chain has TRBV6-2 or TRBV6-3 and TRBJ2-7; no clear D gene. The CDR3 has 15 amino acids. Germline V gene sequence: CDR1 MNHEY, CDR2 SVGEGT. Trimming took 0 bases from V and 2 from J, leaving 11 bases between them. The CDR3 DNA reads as TGTGCCAGCAGTTACTCTGGGCAGGTAACCTACGAGCAGTACTTC. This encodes CASSYSGQVTYEQYF.

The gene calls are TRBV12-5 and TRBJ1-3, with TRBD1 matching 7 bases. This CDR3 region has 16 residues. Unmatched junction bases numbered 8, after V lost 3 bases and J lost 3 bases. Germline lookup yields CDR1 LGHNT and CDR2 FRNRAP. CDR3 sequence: CASGLSGGLSGNTIYF. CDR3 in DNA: TGTGCTAGTGGTTTATCAGGGGGTTTAAGTGGAAACACCATATATTTT.

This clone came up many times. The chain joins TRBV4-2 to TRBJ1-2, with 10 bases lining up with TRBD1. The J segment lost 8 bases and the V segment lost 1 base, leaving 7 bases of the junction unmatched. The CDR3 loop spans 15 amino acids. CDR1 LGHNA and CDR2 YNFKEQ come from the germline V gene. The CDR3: CASSQGRQGAYGYTF. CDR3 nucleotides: TGTGCCAGCAGCCAAGGCCGACAGGGGGCATACGGCTACACCTTC.

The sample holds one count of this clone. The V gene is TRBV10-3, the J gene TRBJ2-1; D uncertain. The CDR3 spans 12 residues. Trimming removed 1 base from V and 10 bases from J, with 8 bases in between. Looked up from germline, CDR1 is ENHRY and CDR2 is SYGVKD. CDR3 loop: CAISEYIGEQFF. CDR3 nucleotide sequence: TGTGCCATCAGTGAGTACATCGGGGAGCAGTTCTTC.

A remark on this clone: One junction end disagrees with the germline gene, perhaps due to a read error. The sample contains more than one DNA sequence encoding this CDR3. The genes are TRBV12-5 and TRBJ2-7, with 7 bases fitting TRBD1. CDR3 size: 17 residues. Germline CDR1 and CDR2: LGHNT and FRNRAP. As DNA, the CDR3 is TGTGCCAGTGGTTGGGAGCTCCCGGGACAGATGCCCTACGAGCAGTACTTC. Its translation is CASGWELPGQMPYEQYF.

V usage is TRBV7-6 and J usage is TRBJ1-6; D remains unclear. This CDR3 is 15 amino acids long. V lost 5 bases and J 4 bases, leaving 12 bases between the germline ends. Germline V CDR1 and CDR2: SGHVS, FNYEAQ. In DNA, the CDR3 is TGTGCCAGCAGCCCCGAGGGTCTTTATAATTCACCCCTCCACTTT. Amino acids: CASSPEGLYNSPLHF.

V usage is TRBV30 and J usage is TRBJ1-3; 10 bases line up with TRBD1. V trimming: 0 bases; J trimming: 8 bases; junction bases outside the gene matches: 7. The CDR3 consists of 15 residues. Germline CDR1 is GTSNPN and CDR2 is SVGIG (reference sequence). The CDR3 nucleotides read TGTGCCTGGAGTGTAATTGGACAGGGGGATCACACCATATATTTT. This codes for CAWSVIGQGDHTIYF.

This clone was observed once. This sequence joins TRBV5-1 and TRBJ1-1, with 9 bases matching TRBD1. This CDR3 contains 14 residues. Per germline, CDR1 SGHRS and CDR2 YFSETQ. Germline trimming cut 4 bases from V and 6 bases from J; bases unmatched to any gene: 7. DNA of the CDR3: TGCGCCAGCAGCCTCTCAACAGGGGGCTCTGAAGCTTTCTTT. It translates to CASSLSTGGSEAFF.

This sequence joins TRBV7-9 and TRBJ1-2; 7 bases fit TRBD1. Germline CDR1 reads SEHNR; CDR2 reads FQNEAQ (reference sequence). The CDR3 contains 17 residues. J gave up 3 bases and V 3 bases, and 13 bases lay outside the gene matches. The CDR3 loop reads CASSLRTLDRHYYGYTF. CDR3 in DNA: TGTGCCAGCAGCTTGCGCACCTTGGACAGGCACTACTATGGCTACACCTTC.

CDR3 protein: CALSGTSGGRTDTQYF. The CDR3 nucleotides are TGTGCCCTCTCTGGCACTAGCGGGGGGCGCACAGATACGCAGTATTTT. The rearrangement links TRBV10-3 to TRBJ2-3, with 12 bases fitting TRBD2. Germline values: CDR1 ENHRY, CDR2 SYGVKD. The CDR3 contains 16 residues. After removal of 11 bases from V and 1 base from J, the junction contained 10 bases not matched to a gene.

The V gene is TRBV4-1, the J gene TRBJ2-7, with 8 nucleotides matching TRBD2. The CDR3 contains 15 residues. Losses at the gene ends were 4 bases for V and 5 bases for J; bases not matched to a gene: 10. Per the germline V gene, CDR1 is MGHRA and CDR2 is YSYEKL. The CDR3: CASSPQAGEEDEQYF. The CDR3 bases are TGCGCCAGCAGCCCTCAAGCGGGGGAGGAGGACGAGCAGTACTTC.

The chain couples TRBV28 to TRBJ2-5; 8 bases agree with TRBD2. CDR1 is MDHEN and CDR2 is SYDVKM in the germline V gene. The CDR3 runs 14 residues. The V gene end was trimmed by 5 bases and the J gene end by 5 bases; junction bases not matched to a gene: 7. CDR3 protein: CASSDRGGLETQYF. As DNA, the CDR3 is TGTGCCAGCAGTGATCGGGGGGGCCTTGAGACCCAGTACTTC.

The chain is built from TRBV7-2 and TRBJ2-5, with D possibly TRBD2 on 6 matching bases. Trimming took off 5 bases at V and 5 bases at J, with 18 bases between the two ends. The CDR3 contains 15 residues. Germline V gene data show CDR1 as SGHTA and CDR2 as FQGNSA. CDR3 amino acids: CASSGGVLVSETQYF. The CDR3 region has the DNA TGTGCCAGCAGCGGAGGGGTGTTAGTTAGCGAGACCCAGTACTTC.

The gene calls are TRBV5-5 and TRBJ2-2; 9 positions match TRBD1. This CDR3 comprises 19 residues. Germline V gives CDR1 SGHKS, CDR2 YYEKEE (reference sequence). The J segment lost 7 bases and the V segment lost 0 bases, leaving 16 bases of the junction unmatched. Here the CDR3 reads CASSLAWYRDRVFGGELFF. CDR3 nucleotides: TGTGCCAGCAGCTTGGCTTGGTACCGGGACAGGGTTTTTGGCGGGGAGCTGTTTTTT. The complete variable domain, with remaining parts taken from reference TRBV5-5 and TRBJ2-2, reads DAGVTQSPTHLIKTRGQQVTLRCSPISGHKSVSWYQQVLGQGPQFIFQYYEKEERGRGNFPDRFSARQFPNYSSELNVNALLLGDSALYLCASSLAWYRDRVFGGELFFGEGSRLTVL.

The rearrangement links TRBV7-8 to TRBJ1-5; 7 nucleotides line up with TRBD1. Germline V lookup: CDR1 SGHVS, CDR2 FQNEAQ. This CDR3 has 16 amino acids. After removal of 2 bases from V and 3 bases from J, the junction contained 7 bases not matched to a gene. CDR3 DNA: TGTGCCAGCAGCTTAACCCGGACAGGTGACAATCAGCCCCAGCATTTT. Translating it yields CASSLTRTGDNQPQHF.

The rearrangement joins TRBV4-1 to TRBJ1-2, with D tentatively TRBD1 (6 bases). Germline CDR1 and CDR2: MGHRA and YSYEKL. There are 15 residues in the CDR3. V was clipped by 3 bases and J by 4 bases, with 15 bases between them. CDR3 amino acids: CASSQETGPLYGYTF. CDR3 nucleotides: TGCGCCAGCAGCCAGGAGACAGGTCCCCTCTATGGCTACACCTTC.

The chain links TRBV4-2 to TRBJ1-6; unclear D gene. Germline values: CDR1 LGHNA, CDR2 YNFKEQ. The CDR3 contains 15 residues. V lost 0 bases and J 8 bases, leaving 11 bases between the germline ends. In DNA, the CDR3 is TGTGCCAGCAGCCAAGATTCCGGGAACTATTCACCCCTCCACTTT. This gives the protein CASSQDSGNYSPLHF.

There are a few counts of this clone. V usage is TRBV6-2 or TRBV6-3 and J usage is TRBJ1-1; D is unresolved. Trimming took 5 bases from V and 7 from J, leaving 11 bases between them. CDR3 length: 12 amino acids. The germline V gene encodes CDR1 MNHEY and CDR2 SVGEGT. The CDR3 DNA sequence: TGTGCCAGCAGTCACGCGACGGGTGAAGCTTTCTTT. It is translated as CASSHATGEAFF.

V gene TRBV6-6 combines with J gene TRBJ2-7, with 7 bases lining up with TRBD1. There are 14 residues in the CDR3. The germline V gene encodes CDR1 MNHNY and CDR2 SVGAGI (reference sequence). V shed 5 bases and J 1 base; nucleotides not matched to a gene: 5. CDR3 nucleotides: TGTGCCAGCAGTAGACAGGGCGATTCCTACGAGCAGTACTTC. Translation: CASSRQGDSYEQYF.

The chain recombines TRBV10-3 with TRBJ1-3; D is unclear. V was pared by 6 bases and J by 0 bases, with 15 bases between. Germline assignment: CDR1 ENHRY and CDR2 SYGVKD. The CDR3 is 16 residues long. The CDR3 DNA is TGTGCCATCAGGGGAGGCGGAGGGCACTCTGGAAACACCATATATTTT. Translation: CAIRGGGGHSGNTIYF.

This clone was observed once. In DNA, the CDR3 is TGTGCCAGCAGCCAGGGGGCACACCCGTTCTACGAGCAGTACTTC. Its translation is CASSQGAHPFYEQYF. The J gene is TRBJ2-7, the V gene TRBV21-1; the table calls TRBD1, which could not be checked here. TRBV21-1 has pseudogene status. The CDR3 is made up of 15 amino acids.

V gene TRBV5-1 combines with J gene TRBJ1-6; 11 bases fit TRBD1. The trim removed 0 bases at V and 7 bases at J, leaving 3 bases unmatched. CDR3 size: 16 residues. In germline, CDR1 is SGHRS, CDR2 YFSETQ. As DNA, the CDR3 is TGCGCCAGCAGCTTGGGAAGGACAGGGGGCAATTCACCCCTCCACTTT. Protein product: CASSLGRTGGNSPLHF.